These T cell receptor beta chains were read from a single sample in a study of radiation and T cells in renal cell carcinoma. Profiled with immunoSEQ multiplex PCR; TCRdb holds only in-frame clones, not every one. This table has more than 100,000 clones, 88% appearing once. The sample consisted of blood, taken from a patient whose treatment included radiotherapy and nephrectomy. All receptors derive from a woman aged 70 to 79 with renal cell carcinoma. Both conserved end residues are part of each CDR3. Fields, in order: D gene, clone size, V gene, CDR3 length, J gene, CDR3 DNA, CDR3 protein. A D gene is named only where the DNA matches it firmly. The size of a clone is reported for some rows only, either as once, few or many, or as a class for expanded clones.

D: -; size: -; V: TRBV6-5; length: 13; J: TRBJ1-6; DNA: TGTGCCAGCACGGAAAAGTACAATTCACCCCTCCACTTT; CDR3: CASTEKYNSPLHF
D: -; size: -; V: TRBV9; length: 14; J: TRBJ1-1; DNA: TGTGCCAGCAGCGCCACAGGGCAGAACACTGAAGCCTTCTTT; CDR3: CASSATGQNTEAFF
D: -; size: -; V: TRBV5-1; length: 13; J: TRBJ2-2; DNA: TGCGCCAGCAGAGAACAGTCAACCGGGGAGCTGTTTTTT; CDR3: CASREQSTGELFF
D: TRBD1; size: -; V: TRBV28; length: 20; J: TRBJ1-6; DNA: TGTGCCAGCAGCCCAAGCCGGCAGGGGGCCCCGAGCTCCTATAATTCACCCCTCCACTTT; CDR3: CASSPSRQGAPSSYNSPLHF
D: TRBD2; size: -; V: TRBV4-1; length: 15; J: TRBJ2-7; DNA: TGCGCCAGCAGCCTGGCGGGGGGGCCCACCTACGAGCAGTACTTC; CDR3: CASSLAGGPTYEQYF
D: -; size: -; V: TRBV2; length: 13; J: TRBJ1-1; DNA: TGTGCCAGCAGCGCTTCAGGGGAAACTGAAGCTTTCTTT; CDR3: CASSASGETEAFF
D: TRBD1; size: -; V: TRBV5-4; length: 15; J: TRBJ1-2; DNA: TGTGCCAGCAGCTCCCCCCGGGACAGCAACTATGGCTACACCTTC; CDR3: CASSSPRDSNYGYTF
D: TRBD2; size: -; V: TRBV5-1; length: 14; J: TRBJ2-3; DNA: TGCGCCAGCATGCCTGTTGCGGCGGGGGGGGTCCCGTATTTT; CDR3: CASMPVAAGGVPYF
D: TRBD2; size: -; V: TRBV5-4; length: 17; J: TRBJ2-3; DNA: TGTGCCAGCAGCCGGACTAGCGGGGGGGGTCGCACAGATACGCAGTATTTT; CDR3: CASSRTSGGGRTDTQYF
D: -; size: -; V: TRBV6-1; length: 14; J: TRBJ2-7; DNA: TGTGCCAGCAGTGAGGAACGAGGGCTGTACGAGCAGTACTTC; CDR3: CASSEERGLYEQYF
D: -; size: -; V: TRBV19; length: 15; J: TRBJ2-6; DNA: TGTGCCAGTAGTATGGGACTCTCTGGGGCCAACGTCCTGACTTTC; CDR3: CASSMGLSGANVLTF
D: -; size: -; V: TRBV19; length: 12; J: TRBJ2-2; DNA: TGTGCCAGTAGCTCGGGCGGCGGGGAGCTGTTTTTT; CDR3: CASSSGGGELFF
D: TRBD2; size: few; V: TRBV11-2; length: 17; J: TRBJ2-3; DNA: TGTGCCAGCAGGACCAGACTAGCGGGGGGCCTCACAGATACGCAGTATTTT; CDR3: CASRTRLAGGLTDTQYF
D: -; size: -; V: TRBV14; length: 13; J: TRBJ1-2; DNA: TGTGCCAGCAGCCACGTACAGGGCTATGGCTACACCTTC; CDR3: CASSHVQGYGYTF
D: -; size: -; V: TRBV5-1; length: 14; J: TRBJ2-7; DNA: TGCGCCAGCACCTTGCTAGTCGGGGGCATCGAGCAGTACTTC; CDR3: CASTLLVGGIEQYF
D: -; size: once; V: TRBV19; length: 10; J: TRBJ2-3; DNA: TGTGCCACCCTAGGAGATACGCAGTATTTT; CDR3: CATLGDTQYF
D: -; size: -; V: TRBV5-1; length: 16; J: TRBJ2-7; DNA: TGCGCCAGCAGCTTGGAGACGGCTAGCAGGGCCTACGAGCAGTACTTC; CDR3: CASSLETASRAYEQYF
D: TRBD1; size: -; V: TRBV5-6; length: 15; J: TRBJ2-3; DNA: TGTGCCAGCAGCTTGGAAGGGACAGGGGCAGATACGCAGTATTTT; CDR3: CASSLEGTGADTQYF
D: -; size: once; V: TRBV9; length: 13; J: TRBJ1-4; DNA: TGTGCCAGCAGCCGGTCCTACAATGAAAAACTGTTTTTT; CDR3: CASSRSYNEKLFF
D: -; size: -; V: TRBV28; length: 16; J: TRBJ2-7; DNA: TGTGCCAGCAGTTCCCCAGGGCGGGGAGTCACCTACGAGCAGTACTTC; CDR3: CASSSPGRGVTYEQYF
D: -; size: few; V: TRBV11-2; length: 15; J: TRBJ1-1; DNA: TGTGCCAGCAGCTTCGGGTTGGCGGTTGGCACTGAAGCTTTCTTT; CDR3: CASSFGLAVGTEAFF
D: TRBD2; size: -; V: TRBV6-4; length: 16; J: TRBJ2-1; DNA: TGTGCCAGCTCGTCCACACCGGGACTAGCGGGGGTGGAGCAGTTCTTC; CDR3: CASSSTPGLAGVEQFF
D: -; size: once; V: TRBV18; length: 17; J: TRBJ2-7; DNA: TGTGCCAGCTCACCATTTACGGCAGGGGCCAGCTCCTACGAGCAGTACTTC; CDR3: CASSPFTAGASSYEQYF
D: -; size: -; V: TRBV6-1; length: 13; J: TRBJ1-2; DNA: TGTGCCAGCAGTGACTTGGGGTCGTATGGCTACACCTTC; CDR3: CASSDLGSYGYTF
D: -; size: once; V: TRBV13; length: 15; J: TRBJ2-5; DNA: TGTGCCAGCAGCTCTTTAAAGGCGGCCCAAGAGACCCAGTACTTC; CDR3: CASSSLKAAQETQYF
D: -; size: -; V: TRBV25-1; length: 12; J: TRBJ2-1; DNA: TGTGCCAGCAGTGCCGCCAACTATGAGCAGTTCTTC; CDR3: CASSAANYEQFF
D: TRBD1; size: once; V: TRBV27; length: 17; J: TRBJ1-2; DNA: TGTGCCAGCAGCTTAACCCTGGCCTCGGGACAGTTCTATGGCTACACCTTC; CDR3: CASSLTLASGQFYGYTF
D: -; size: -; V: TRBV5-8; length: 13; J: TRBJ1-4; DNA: TGTGCCAGCGGAGACAGTTTCTATGAAAAACTGTTTTTT; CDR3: CASGDSFYEKLFF
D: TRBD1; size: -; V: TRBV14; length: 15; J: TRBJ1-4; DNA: TGTGCCAGCAGGTCATCCGGGACAGCCGGCGAAAAACTGTTTTTT; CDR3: CASRSSGTAGEKLFF
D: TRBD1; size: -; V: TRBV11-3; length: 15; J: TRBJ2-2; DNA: TGTGCCAGCAGTTCGGGACAGGGGAACACCGGGGAGCTGTTTTTT; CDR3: CASSSGQGNTGELFF
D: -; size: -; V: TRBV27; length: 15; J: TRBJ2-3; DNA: TGTGCCAGCAGTTCCACCACTACTAGCACAGATACGCAGTATTTT; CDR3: CASSSTTTSTDTQYF
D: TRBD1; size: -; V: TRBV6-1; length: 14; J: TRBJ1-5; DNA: TGTGCCAGCAGTGGGGGACAGGGTATGCAGCCCCAGCATTTT; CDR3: CASSGGQGMQPQHF
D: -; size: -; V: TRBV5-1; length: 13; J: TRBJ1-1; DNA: TGCGCCAGCAGCCCAGGGCACGGGCTTGAAGCTTTCTTT; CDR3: CASSPGHGLEAFF
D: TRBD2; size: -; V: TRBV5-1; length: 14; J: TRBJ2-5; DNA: TGCGCCAGCAGCCTAGTGCTAGCGGAAGAGACCCAGTACTTC; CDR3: CASSLVLAEETQYF
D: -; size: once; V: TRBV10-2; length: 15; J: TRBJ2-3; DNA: TGCGCCAGCAGGGGGACTCCGTGGGGCACAGATACGCAGTATTTT; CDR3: CASRGTPWGTDTQYF
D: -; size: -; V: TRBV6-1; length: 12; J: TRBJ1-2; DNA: TGTGCCAGCAGTGAAGGGGGTTGGGGCTACACCTTC; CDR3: CASSEGGWGYTF
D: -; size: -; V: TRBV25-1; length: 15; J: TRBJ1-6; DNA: TGTGCCAGCAGTGGCCCTCCAACATATAATTCACCCCTCCACTTT; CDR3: CASSGPPTYNSPLHF
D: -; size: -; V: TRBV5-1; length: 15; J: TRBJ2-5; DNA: TGCGCCAGCAGCTCTACGGGAGCCTTCCAAGAGACCCAGTACTTC; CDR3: CASSSTGAFQETQYF
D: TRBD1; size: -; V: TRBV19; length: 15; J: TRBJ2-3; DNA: TGTGCCAGTAATCGAAAGGGACAGACAAGAGAGCTGCAGTATTTT; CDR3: CASNRKGQTRELQYF
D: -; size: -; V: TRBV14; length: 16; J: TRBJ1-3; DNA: TGTGCCAGCAGCCCTCTGACAGCCTTCTCTGGAAACACCATATATTTT; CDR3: CASSPLTAFSGNTIYF
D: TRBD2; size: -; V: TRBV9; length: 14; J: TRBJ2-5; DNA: TGTGCCAGCAGCGCTAGCGGGGGCGGCGAGACCCAGTACTTC; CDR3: CASSASGGGETQYF
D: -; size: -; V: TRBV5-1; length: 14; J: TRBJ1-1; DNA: TGCGCCAGCAGCCAACAGGGATCGAACACTGAAGCTTTCTTT; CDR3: CASSQQGSNTEAFF
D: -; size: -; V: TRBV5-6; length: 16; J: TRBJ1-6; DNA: TGTGCCAGCAGCTTAAGCCTGGACCAAGGGGATTCACCCCTCCACTTT; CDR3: CASSLSLDQGDSPLHF
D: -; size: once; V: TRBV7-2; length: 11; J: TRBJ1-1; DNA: TGTGCCAGCAGTTTAGGAGTGGAAGCTTTCTTT; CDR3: CASSLGVEAFF
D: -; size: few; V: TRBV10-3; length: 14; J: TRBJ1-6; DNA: TGTGCCATCACCGAAGACAGGACAAATTCACCCCTCCACTTT; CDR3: CAITEDRTNSPLHF
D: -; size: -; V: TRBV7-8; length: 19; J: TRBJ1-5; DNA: TGTGCCAGCAGCTTGGATCAGGGGTCGGGGTTTTATAGCAATCAGCCCCAGCATTTT; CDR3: CASSLDQGSGFYSNQPQHF